This T cell receptor (beta chain) came from a study of breast tumors, draining lymph nodes, adjacent tissues. This clonotype occurred many times. Its antigen remains unknown. CDR1 and CDR2 from the germline V gene are DFQATT and SNEGSKA (reference sequence). This CDR3 has 14 residues. Trimming left V 0 bases short and J 5 bases short, with 10 bases between. The lymph nodes were axillary draining lymph nodes from breast cancer patients. Study-wide points: Compared with basal-like, luminal-like tumors shared significantly more repertoire with nontumor tissue. The data were judged consistent with most tumor T cells coming from lymph node and expanding in tumor. Tumor TCR diversity was below lymph nodes but above nontumor tissue. Tumor T cell lymph node origin was a supported hypothesis, not proven.

TCRdb re-derived calls from the multiplex PCR reads in MiXCR, one entry per CDR3 protein. Among approximately 100,000 distinct CDR3 sequences listed, around 20% were seen once. This chain joins TRBV20-1 and TRBJ2-2; D not resolved. This clonotype originated in a female donor with breast cancer. Some clones in this sample may be carry-over from other donors' samples. What was sequenced was axillary lymph node tissue. CDR3 DNA: TGCAGTGCTAGAGATCCCCTTTCTACCGGGGAGCTGTTTTTT. Translation: CSARDPLSTGELFF.